The rows below give T cell receptor beta chains drawn from one sample of a study of T cell clonotyping in hematopoietic cell transplantation. Generated by immunoSEQ multiplex PCR, the TCRdb table keeps only in-frame clones and is missing some. The repertoire includes tens of thousands of clones, around 84% of them detected once, and around 2.9% sits in the top ten. Sample: peripheral blood mononuclear cells, taken before stem cell transplant. These receptors were collected from a man in his 60s with acute myeloid leukemia. Some clones in this sample may be carry-over from other donors' samples. Each CDR3 is given with its conserved first and last residue. A D gene is named only where the DNA matches it firmly. A clone size is listed for some rows: how often the clone was seen (once, few, many), or a class if it is expanded.

TRBV4-2,TRBJ2-2,-,TRBD2,CASSSYPVRTSGGAGELFF,TGTGCCAGCAGCTCGTATCCGGTCCGGACTAGCGGGGGGGCCGGGGAGCTGTTTTTT
TRBV6-4,TRBJ2-2,-,-,CASSVTRSAGELFF,TGTGCCAGCAGCGTGACTAGGAGCGCCGGGGAGCTGTTTTTT
TRBV27,TRBJ2-1,medium-sized,TRBD1,CASSLRQGGNEQFF,TGTGCCAGCAGTCTCCGACAGGGGGGTAATGAGCAGTTCTTC
TRBV9,TRBJ2-1,-,TRBD1,CASSAHAGTGNNEQFF,TGTGCCAGCAGCGCCCATGCCGGGACAGGGAACAATGAGCAGTTCTTC
TRBV15,TRBJ2-2,-,-,CATSRDRTVTGELFF,TGTGCCACCAGCAGAGATCGGACTGTTACCGGGGAGCTGTTTTTT
TRBV19,TRBJ2-5,-,-,CASTRNNQETQYF,TGTGCCAGTACCAGGAATAATCAAGAGACCCAGTACTTC
TRBV28,TRBJ1-2,-,-,CASSLDSYGYTF,TGTGCCAGCAGTTTGGACAGCTATGGCTACACCTTC
TRBV29-1,TRBJ2-7,-,-,CSVDRTESYEQYF,TGCAGCGTCGACAGGACAGAATCCTACGAGCAGTACTTC
TRBV2,TRBJ1-5,few,-,CASRDSSNQPQHF,TGTGCCAGCAGGGACTCTAGCAATCAGCCCCAGCATTTT
TRBV9,TRBJ2-7,-,-,CASSVAGTSYEQYF,TGTGCCAGCAGCGTAGCAGGGACCTCCTACGAGCAGTACTTC
TRBV11-1,TRBJ1-4,-,TRBD1,CASSPGTDGYNEKLFF,TGTGCCAGCAGCCCCGGGACAGATGGTTATAATGAAAAACTGTTTTTT
TRBV7-2,TRBJ1-2,once,TRBD1,CASSLGRWQGAGYTF,TGTGCCAGCAGCTTAGGGAGGTGGCAGGGGGCTGGCTACACCTTC
TRBV27,TRBJ2-4,-,-,CASSPDRRAKNIQYF,TGTGCCAGCAGTCCGGACAGAAGAGCCAAAAACATTCAGTACTTC
TRBV7-2,TRBJ2-7,-,TRBD2,CASRRSLTSGVNSEQYF,TGTGCCAGCAGGAGATCGCTGACTAGCGGGGTTAATAGTGAGCAGTACTTC
TRBV7-8,TRBJ1-5,-,-,CASSPRTQLQPQHF,TGTGCCAGCAGCCCCAGAACGCAGTTACAGCCCCAGCATTTT
TRBV19,TRBJ2-1,-,TRBD1,CASAGTGGRNEQFF,TGTGCCAGTGCCGGGACAGGGGGCCGAAATGAGCAGTTCTTC
TRBV25-1,TRBJ2-5,-,TRBD2,CASAVASGAQETQYF,TGTGCCAGCGCTGTAGCTAGCGGGGCTCAAGAGACCCAGTACTTC
TRBV11-1,TRBJ2-7,-,-,CASSLVGSHEQYF,TGTGCCAGCAGCCTAGTGGGCAGCCACGAGCAGTACTTC
TRBV2,TRBJ1-2,-,TRBD1,CASSEGDRPNYGYTF,TGTGCCAGCAGCGAAGGGGACAGGCCGAACTATGGCTACACCTTC
TRBV30,TRBJ2-2,-,TRBD1,CAWSGDRGGAGELFF,TGTGCCTGGAGTGGGGACAGGGGAGGTGCCGGGGAGCTGTTTTTT
TRBV10-3,TRBJ2-5,-,TRBD1,CAISDGTGRETQYF,TGTGCCATCAGTGACGGGACAGGGAGAGAGACCCAGTACTTC
TRBV19,TRBJ1-4,-,-,CASSIEGRRAEKLFF,TGTGCCAGTAGTATTGAGGGAAGGAGGGCTGAAAAACTGTTTTTT
TRBV19,TRBJ2-2,-,-,CASTPGLRVGELFF,TGTGCCAGTACCCCAGGATTAAGGGTTGGGGAGCTGTTTTTT
TRBV6-6,TRBJ1-5,-,TRBD1,CASSPQRGQNNQPQHF,TGTGCCAGCAGCCCACAACGGGGACAGAACAATCAGCCCCAGCATTTT
TRBV6-6,TRBJ1-5,-,-,CASSSGFDYPNQPQHF,TGTGCCAGCAGTTCTGGGTTTGATTATCCAAATCAGCCCCAGCATTTT
TRBV4-2,TRBJ2-5,-,TRBD1,CASSQDLAGGFETQYF,TGTGCCAGCAGCCAAGATCTCGCAGGGGGCTTTGAGACCCAGTACTTC
TRBV5-5,TRBJ1-2,-,-,CASSLTGEANYGYTF,TGTGCCAGCAGCTTGACGGGGGAAGCTAACTATGGCTACACCTTC
TRBV29-1,TRBJ1-3,-,-,CSVEDFWTTEQDLSGNTIYF,TGCAGCGTTGAAGACTTTTGGACAACCGAACAGGACCTCTCTGGAAACACCATATATTTT
TRBV6-5,TRBJ2-7,-,TRBD1,CASSYRDRGQEQYF,TGTGCCAGCAGTTATAGGGACAGGGGGCAGGAGCAGTACTTC
TRBV7-2,TRBJ2-5,-,TRBD2,CASSLAPSGGETQYF,TGTGCCAGCAGCTTAGCGCCTAGCGGGGGGGAGACCCAGTACTTC
TRBV10-1,TRBJ2-5,-,-,CASSGPTDHKGETQYF,TGCGCCAGCAGTGGGCCGACCGATCATAAGGGAGAGACCCAGTACTTC
TRBV7-9,TRBJ2-5,-,-,CASSRRDLQETQYF,TGTGCCAGCAGCCGCCGGGACCTCCAAGAGACCCAGTACTTC
TRBV7-2,TRBJ1-2,-,-,CASTIGRGSGYTF,TGTGCCAGCACCATAGGTCGGGGGTCTGGCTACACCTTC